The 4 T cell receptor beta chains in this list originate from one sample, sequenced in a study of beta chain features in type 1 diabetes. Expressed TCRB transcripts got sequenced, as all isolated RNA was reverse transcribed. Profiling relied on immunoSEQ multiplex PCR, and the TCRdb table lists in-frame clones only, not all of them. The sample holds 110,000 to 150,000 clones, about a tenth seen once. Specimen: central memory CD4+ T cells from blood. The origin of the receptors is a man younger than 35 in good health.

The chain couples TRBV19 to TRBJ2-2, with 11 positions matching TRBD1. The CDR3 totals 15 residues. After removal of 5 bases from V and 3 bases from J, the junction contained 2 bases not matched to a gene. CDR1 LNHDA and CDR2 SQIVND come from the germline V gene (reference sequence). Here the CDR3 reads CASSGQGAYTGELFF. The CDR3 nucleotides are TGTGCCAGTAGTGGACAGGGGGCTTACACCGGGGAGCTGTTTTTT.

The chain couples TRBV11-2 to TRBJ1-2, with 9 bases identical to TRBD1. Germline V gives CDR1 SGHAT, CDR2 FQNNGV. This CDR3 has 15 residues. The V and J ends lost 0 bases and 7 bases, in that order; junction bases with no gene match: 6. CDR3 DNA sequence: TGTGCCAGCAGCTTAGACGGGGGGACAGGGAGTGGCTACACCTTC. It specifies CASSLDGGTGSGYTF. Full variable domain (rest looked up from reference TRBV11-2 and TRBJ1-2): EAGVAQSPRYKIIEKRQSVAFWCNPISGHATLYWYQQILGQGPKLLIQFQNNGVVDDSQLPKDRFSAERLKGVDSTLKIQPAKLEDSAVYLCASSLDGGTGSGYTFGSGTRLTVV.

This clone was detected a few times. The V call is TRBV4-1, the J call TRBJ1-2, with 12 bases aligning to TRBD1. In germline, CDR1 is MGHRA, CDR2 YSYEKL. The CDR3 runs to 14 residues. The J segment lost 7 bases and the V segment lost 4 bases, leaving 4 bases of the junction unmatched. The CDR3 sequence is CASSLGQGAVGYTF. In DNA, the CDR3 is TGCGCCAGCAGCCTGGGACAGGGGGCGGTTGGCTACACCTTC.

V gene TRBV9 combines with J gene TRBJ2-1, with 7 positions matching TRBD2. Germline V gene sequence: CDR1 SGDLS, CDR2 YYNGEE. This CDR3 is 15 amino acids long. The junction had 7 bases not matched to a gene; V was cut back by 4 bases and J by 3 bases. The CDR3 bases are TGTGCCAGCAGCATAAGGAGCGGGAACTACAATGAGCAGTTCTTC. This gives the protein CASSIRSGNYNEQFF.